This is a list of T cell receptor beta chains from one sample in a study of CD8 T cells in Susac syndrome. TCRdb re-derived calls from the immunoSEQ multiplex PCR reads in MiXCR, one entry per CDR3 protein. The sample yields more than 150,000 distinct CDR3 sequences, about 95% seen once. Sequencing input: CD8+ T cells from PBMCs. Receptor source: a human donor with multiple sclerosis. Each CDR3 is given with its conserved first and last residue. The D gene is left open where the match is weak. Clone size, where shown, is once, few, many, or a class for clones that have expanded.

clone_size d_call j_call v_call cdr3_nt cdr3_aa
once NA TRBJ2-1 TRBV19 TGTGCCAGTAGTACCATCTATAAACAGTTCTTC CASSTIYKQFF
NA TRBD1 TRBJ2-2 TRBV15 TGTGCCACCAGCAGAGTTCCAGGGGGCGGTAACACCGGGGAGCTGTTTTTT CATSRVPGGGNTGELFF
NA NA TRBJ2-3 TRBV9 TGTGCCAGCGCGGGGAGACTAGACGATACGCAGTATTTT CASAGRLDDTQYF
NA TRBD2 TRBJ2-4 TRBV29-1 TGCAGCGTTGTAGAGTTAGCGGGGGGGCCGGCCAAAAACATTCAGTACTTC CSVVELAGGPAKNIQYF
NA NA TRBJ1-1 TRBV14 TGTGCCAGCAGCCGCGGGTGGAACACTGAAGCTTTCTTT CASSRGWNTEAFF
NA NA TRBJ2-2 TRBV2 TGTGCCAGCAGTGAAATTCGGGAGAACACCGGGGAGCTGTTTTTT CASSEIRENTGELFF
once NA TRBJ2-7 TRBV30 TGTGCCTGGAGTTTGGCCGGACCCTACGAGCAGTACTTC CAWSLAGPYEQYF
NA NA TRBJ2-3 TRBV27 TGTGCCAGCAGTTTGTACTCGGGCGCGCGGGGCACAGATACGCAGTATTTT CASSLYSGARGTDTQYF
NA NA TRBJ2-5 TRBV3-1 TGTGCCAGCAGCCAAGATACCCAAGAGACCCAGTACTTC CASSQDTQETQYF
NA NA TRBJ2-7 TRBV20-1 TGCAGTGCTAGAGTGGTGGGTCTGCACGAGCAGTACTTC CSARVVGLHEQYF
NA NA TRBJ1-4 TRBV7-9 TGTGCCAGCAGCTTGACAGGAAGTAATGAAAAACTGTTTTTT CASSLTGSNEKLFF
once NA TRBJ2-3 TRBV24-1 TGTGCCACCAGTGATAAGGCAGGGCAGGATACGCAGTATTTT CATSDKAGQDTQYF
NA NA TRBJ2-3 TRBV3-1 TGTGCCAGCACCTCTCGGACTAACGGGCCTTACCATACGCAGTATTTT CASTSRTNGPYHTQYF
NA NA TRBJ1-5 TRBV20-1 TGCAGTGCTAGAGAACCGGGGTTCAATCAGCCCCAGCATTTT CSAREPGFNQPQHF
NA NA TRBJ2-1 TRBV7-8 TGTGCCAGCAGCCCCAAAGTCGGCTCCTACAATGAGCAGTTCTTC CASSPKVGSYNEQFF
NA TRBD2 TRBJ2-2 TRBV20-1 TGCAGTGCTAGTAGCGGGGGACCTAACACCGGGGAGCTGTTTTTT CSASSGGPNTGELFF
NA NA TRBJ2-5 TRBV28 TGTGCCAGCAGCTTCCGGGGTAAAGAGACCCAGTACTTC CASSFRGKETQYF
NA NA TRBJ1-1 TRBV4-1 TGCGCCAGCAGCCAACCTAATCGGGGCAACGATGAAGCTTTCTTT CASSQPNRGNDEAFF
NA NA TRBJ2-6 TRBV27 TGTGCCAGCAGTTCTCCGGGGACTGCTGGGGCCAACGTCCTGACTTTC CASSSPGTAGANVLTF
NA TRBD2 TRBJ2-2 TRBV3-1 TGTGCCAGCAGCCAAGATCGGCTAGCGGGGGTCACCGGGGAGCTGTTTTTT CASSQDRLAGVTGELFF
NA TRBD1 TRBJ2-1 TRBV14 TGTGCCAGCAGACCGGACAGGGGTGAGAACAATGAGCAGTTCTTC CASRPDRGENNEQFF
once NA TRBJ2-1 TRBV10-2 TGCGCCAGCACCACCCTTGGTGGGTACAATGAGCAGTTCTTC CASTTLGGYNEQFF
NA NA TRBJ2-1 TRBV3-1 TGTGCCAGCAGCCAAGAATCCCGGGGGGAGCAGTTCTTC CASSQESRGEQFF
NA TRBD1 TRBJ1-6 TRBV9 TGTGCCAGCAGCCCTCCGGGACAGGGGAGCTCACCCCTCCACTTT CASSPPGQGSSPLHF
NA NA TRBJ2-1 TRBV4-1 TGCGCCAGCAGCCAAGGGATTAATGAGCAGTTCTTC CASSQGINEQFF
NA NA TRBJ1-1 TRBV7-3 TGTGCCAGTGCATCGGGGGGCACTGAAGCTTTCTTT CASASGGTEAFF
NA NA TRBJ1-4 TRBV29-1 TGCAGCGTGCCCTCCGCAACTAATGAAAAACTGTTTTTT CSVPSATNEKLFF
NA NA TRBJ2-3 TRBV9 TGTGCCAGCAGCGAGACCTCAGGGGTAAGGGGAACAGATACGCAGTATTTT CASSETSGVRGTDTQYF
NA NA TRBJ1-4 TRBV4-1 TGCGCCAGCAGCCAAGATCTGAGGGGTGGTGAAAAACTGTTTTTT CASSQDLRGGEKLFF
NA TRBD1 TRBJ2-1 TRBV9 TGTGCCAGCAGCGGACGACAGGGGGCGGACAATGAGCAGTTCTTC CASSGRQGADNEQFF
once TRBD2 TRBJ2-1 TRBV9 TGTGCCAGCAGCGAGGGGGTAGCGGGAGACAACAATGAGCAGTTCTTC CASSEGVAGDNNEQFF
once NA TRBJ1-1 TRBV13 TGTGCCAGTACCTGGGGGCGCGTCACTGAAGCTTTCTTT CASTWGRVTEAFF
NA NA TRBJ2-7 TRBV20-1 TGCAGTGCTAGGGAACGGGGGAGTTACGAGCAGTACTTC CSARERGSYEQYF
NA NA TRBJ2-5 TRBV20-1 TGCAGTGGAACAGGGTTAGCAAAGACCCAGTACTTC CSGTGLAKTQYF
NA NA TRBJ1-4 TRBV30 TGTGCCTGGAGTGTTGGTCAGGGGACTGAAAAACTGTTTTTT CAWSVGQGTEKLFF
NA TRBD2 TRBJ2-6 TRBV7-6 TGTGCCAGCAGCTTAAGAGCGGGGGATCCCTCTGGGGCCAACGTCCTGACTTTC CASSLRAGDPSGANVLTF
few NA TRBJ1-2 TRBV5-8 TGTGCCAGCAGCTTGTATCCGTATGGCTACACCTTC CASSLYPYGYTF